This T cell receptor beta chain was obtained from a study of post-analysis software for immune sequencing data. Tagging with unique molecular identifiers was a feature of the TCR beta cDNA libraries. TCRdb fed the PCR reads into MiXCR, producing one record per CDR3 protein. The table includes hundreds of thousands of distinct CDR3 sequences, roughly 45% detected once. Concerning this clonotype: Its antigen is not identified.

CDR3 length equals 17 residues. Germline values: CDR1 MGHRA, CDR2 YSYEKL. V dropped 4 bases and J dropped 2 bases, with 20 bases sitting between them. Points from the study as a whole: TRBV5-6, TRBV5-1 and TRBV20-1 were among a few TRBV segments more frequent in patients than controls.

This receptor was taken from a girl under 18 with multiple sclerosis. The chain combines TRBV4-1 with TRBJ1-2; no definite D call. What was sequenced was blood. CDR3 in amino acids: CASSLLPPLRRNYGYTF. The CDR3 coding sequence is TGCGCCAGCAGCCTCTTGCCCCCACTGAGACGCAACTATGGCTACACCTTC.